This T cell receptor beta chain was documented in a study of CD8 T cells in ankylosing spondylitis. TCRdb independently ran MiXCR on the 5' RACE reads; one entry per CDR3 protein. The data hold roughly 700,000 distinct CDR3 sequences, with around 20% observed a single time. Study-level findings and limits: Clones linked to the disease showed a CD8+ phenotype. They occurred at relatively low frequencies in peripheral blood. A TCR beta motif of 7 to 9 highly homologous variants seemed to mark ankylosing spondylitis blood. As reported, disease-linked clones showed significant enrichment in matched ankylosing spondylitis synovial fluid.

Trimming took 6 bases from V and 3 from J; bases not matched to a gene: 5. This CDR3 spans 15 amino acids. Germline CDR1 is MNHNS and CDR2 is SASEGT. This clonotype was counted between two and nine times. What it binds is not known. The receptor was derived from a male donor with ankylosing spondylitis. The specimen sequenced was blood, either unsorted or a sorted T cell fraction (not recorded which). The J gene is TRBJ2-3, the V gene TRBV6-1, with 11 nucleotides matching TRBD2. The CDR3 loop reads CASSITSGGTDTQYF. The CDR3 DNA sequence: TGTGCCAGCAGCATAACTAGCGGGGGAACAGATACGCAGTATTTT.